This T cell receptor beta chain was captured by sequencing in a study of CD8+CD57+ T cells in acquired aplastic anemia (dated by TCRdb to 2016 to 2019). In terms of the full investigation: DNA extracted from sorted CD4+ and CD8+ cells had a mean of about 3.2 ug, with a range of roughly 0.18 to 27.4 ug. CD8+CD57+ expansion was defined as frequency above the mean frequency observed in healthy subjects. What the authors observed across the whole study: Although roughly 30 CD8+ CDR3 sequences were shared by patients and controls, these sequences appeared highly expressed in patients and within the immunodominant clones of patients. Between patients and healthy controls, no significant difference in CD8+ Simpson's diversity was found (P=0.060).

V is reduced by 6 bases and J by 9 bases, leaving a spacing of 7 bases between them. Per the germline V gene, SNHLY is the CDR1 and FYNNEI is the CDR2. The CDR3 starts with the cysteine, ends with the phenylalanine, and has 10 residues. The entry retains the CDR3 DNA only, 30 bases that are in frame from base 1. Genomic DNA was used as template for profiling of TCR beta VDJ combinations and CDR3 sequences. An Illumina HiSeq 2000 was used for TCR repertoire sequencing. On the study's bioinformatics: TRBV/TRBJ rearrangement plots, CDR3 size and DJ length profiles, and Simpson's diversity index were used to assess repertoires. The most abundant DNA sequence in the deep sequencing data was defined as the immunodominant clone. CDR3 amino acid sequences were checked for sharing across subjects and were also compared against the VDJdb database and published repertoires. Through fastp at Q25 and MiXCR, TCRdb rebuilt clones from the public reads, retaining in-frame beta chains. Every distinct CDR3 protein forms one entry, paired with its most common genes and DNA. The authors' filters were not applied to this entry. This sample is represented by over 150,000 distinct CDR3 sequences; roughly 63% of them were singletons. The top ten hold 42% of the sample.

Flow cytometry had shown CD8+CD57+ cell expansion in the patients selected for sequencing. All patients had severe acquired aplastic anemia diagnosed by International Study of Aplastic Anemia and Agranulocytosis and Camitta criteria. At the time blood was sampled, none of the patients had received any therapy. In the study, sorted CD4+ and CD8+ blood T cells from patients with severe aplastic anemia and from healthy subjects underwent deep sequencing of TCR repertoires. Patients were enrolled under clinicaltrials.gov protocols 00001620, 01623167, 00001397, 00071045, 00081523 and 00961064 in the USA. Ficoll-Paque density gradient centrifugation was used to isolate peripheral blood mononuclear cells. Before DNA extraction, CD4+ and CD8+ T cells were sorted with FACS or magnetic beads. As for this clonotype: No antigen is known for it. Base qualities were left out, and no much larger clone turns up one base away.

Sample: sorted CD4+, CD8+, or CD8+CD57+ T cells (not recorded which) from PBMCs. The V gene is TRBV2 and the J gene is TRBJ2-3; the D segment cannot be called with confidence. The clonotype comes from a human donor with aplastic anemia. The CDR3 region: CASRVGTQYF. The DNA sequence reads TGTGCCAGCAGGGTCGGCACGCAGTATTTT.